A single sample is the source of the 16 T cell receptor beta chains below, sequenced in a study of identical twins. TCRdb analysed the 5' RACE reads with MiXCR anew, one entry per CDR3 protein. Among 500,000 to 600,000 distinct CDR3 sequences, 20% to 25% were seen once, and the ten largest hold around 0.9%. This sample was also put to use in a study of T cells expressing NK-cell markers.

The sequenced sample consisted of CD4+ T cells sorted from blood. The receptors stem from a woman aged 18-29 years in good health.

V usage is TRBV2 and J usage is TRBJ1-2, with D unresolved. The CDR3 has 13 residues. In germline, CDR1 is SNHLY, CDR2 FYNNEI. V lost 6 bases, J lost 5 bases, and 13 bases lay in between. Here the CDR3 DNA reads TGTGCCAGCAGATCCCGAAACCGGTATGGCTACACCTTC. Translation gives CASRSRNRYGYTF.

This clonotype showed up just a few times. V and J are TRBV5-5 and TRBJ2-7; TRBD1 aligns across 8 bases. The CDR3 totals 15 residues. Germline V gene lookup returns CDR1 SGHKS and CDR2 YYEKEE (reference sequence). V was clipped by 0 bases and J by 5 bases; unmatched bases: 7. CDR3 residues: CASSLEPQGVNEQYF. The DNA of the CDR3 is TGTGCCAGCAGCTTGGAGCCACAGGGGGTTAACGAGCAGTACTTC.

In this sample, this clonotype turned up a few times. The chain uses TRBV6-1 and TRBJ2-1, with 8 positions matching TRBD2. The germline V gene encodes CDR1 MNHNS and CDR2 SASEGT. CDR3 length: 14 amino acids. V shed 6 bases and J 4 bases; nucleotides not matched to a gene: 5. CDR3 DNA sequence: TGTGCCAGCAGCCCGACTAGCGATTACAATGAGCAGTTCTTC. Its translation: CASSPTSDYNEQFF.

This clonotype has only a few counts. The chain has TRBV20-1 and TRBJ1-1; the D is unclear. Germline lookup yields CDR1 DFQATT and CDR2 SNEGSKA (reference sequence). The CDR3 has 11 amino acids. V lost 1 base and J 10 bases, leaving 10 bases between the germline ends. The CDR3 DNA sequence: TGCAGTGCTAGAGCCATTCATGGAGCTTTCTTT. Amino acid sequence: CSARAIHGAFF.

This clonotype was counted a few times. J is TRBJ1-6 and V is TRBV19; no definite D call. Trimming removed 4 bases from V and 10 bases from J, with 11 bases in between. The CDR3 has 13 amino acids. Germline V gene lookup returns CDR1 LNHDA and CDR2 SQIVND (reference sequence). The CDR3 nucleotides are TGTGCCAGTAGTAGGCAGGAGAGGTCACCCCTCCACTTT. It codes for CASSRQERSPLHF. Looking up the rest from reference TRBV19 and TRBJ1-6 gives the full variable domain: DGGITQSPKYLFRKEGQNVTLSCEQNLNHDAMYWYRQDPGQGLRLIYYSQIVNDFQKGDIAEGYSVSREKKESFPLTVTSAQKNPTAFYLCASSRQERSPLHFGNGTRLTVT.

This clonotype was found once. The V call is TRBV6-2 or TRBV6-3, the J call TRBJ1-6, with D possibly being TRBD1 (6 bases). CDR1 is MNHEY and CDR2 is SVGEGT in the germline V gene. The CDR3 runs to 14 residues. Trimming stripped 0 bases from V and 11 bases from J, with 11 bases between. CDR3 nucleotide sequence: TGTGCCAGCAGTTACTCCTCCAGGGGTCCACCCCTCCACTTT. Its translation: CASSYSSRGPPLHF.

CDR3 residues: CASSYPASGEPEQYF. CDR3 nucleotides: TGTGCCAGCAGTTACCCGGCTAGCGGGGAGCCCGAGCAGTACTTC. The chain combines TRBV6-5 with TRBJ2-7, with 9 bases fitting TRBD2. Trimming took 2 bases from V and 6 from J; bases not matched to a gene: 8. Germline CDR1 is MNHEY and CDR2 is SVGAGI. The CDR3 totals 15 residues.

The genes are TRBV12-3 or TRBV12-4 and TRBJ2-7; D is undetermined. The CDR3 totals 12 residues. V lost 5 bases and J lost 3, with 8 bases in between. The DNA for the CDR3 is TGTGCCAGCAGTCGCGCGAGCTACGAGCAGTACTTC. Its protein product is CASSRASYEQYF.

This chain links TRBV3-1 with TRBJ2-7, with a possible D match to TRBD1 (5 bases). This CDR3 has 15 amino acids. CDR1 and CDR2 (germline): LGHDT, YNNKEL (reference sequence). The V end lost 4 bases, the J end lost 2 bases, and 15 bases lay between the germline ends. The CDR3 sequence is CASSRRRGIPYEQYF. CDR3 sequence (DNA): TGTGCCAGCAGCCGCCGAAGGGGTATACCCTACGAGCAGTACTTC.

This clonotype was observed a few times. The V call is TRBV27, the J call TRBJ2-1, with 10 bases identical to TRBD2. V dropped 7 bases and J dropped 4; count of bases not matched to a gene: 7. The CDR3 runs 15 residues. CDR1 MNHEY and CDR2 SMNVEV come from the germline V gene (reference sequence). As DNA, the CDR3 is TGTGCCAGCACCCAAAGGACTAGCGGATACAATGAGCAGTTCTTC. This codes for CASTQRTSGYNEQFF.

This sequence joins TRBV6-5 and TRBJ2-3; D gene uncertain. This CDR3 region has 15 residues. The V gene lost 2 bases and the J gene lost 1 base, with 10 bases spanning the gap. CDR1 and CDR2 from the germline V gene are MNHEY and SVGAGI. The CDR3 region is CASSYGLPGTDTQYF. CDR3 bases: TGTGCCAGCAGTTACGGTCTTCCCGGCACAGATACGCAGTATTTT.

This clonotype was counted only a few times. V usage is TRBV20-1 and J usage is TRBJ2-1; 11 bases map to TRBD2. The germline gives CDR1 DFQATT, CDR2 SNEGSKA (reference sequence). CDR3 size: 15 residues. With V trimmed by 3 bases and J by 4 bases, 5 bases remained unmatched. The CDR3 loop reads CSASTSGSLYNEQFF. The CDR3 DNA reads as TGCAGTGCTAGTACTAGCGGGAGTTTGTACAATGAGCAGTTCTTC.

The chain is built from TRBV20-1 and TRBJ1-2; 9 nucleotides align to TRBD1. V was clipped by 4 bases and J by 8 bases; unmatched bases: 8. The CDR3 totals 13 residues. CDR1 and CDR2 (germline): DFQATT, SNEGSKA (reference sequence). CDR3 loop: CSATRTGAEGYTF. CDR3 DNA: TGCAGTGCTACTCGGACAGGGGCGGAGGGCTACACCTTC.

V and J are TRBV20-1 and TRBJ2-7, with 7 bases matching TRBD2. Germline V lookup: CDR1 DFQATT, CDR2 SNEGSKA (reference sequence). The CDR3 has 14 residues. Losses at the gene ends were 6 bases for V and 0 bases for J; bases not matched to a gene: 8. The CDR3 nucleotides read TGCAGTGCACAGCGGCTAGCGGACTCCTACGAGCAGTACTTC. Protein product: CSAQRLADSYEQYF.

The gene calls are TRBV7-3 and TRBJ2-5; D is possibly TRBD1 (5 bases). Trimming removed 5 bases from V and 5 bases from J, with 18 bases in between. The germline CDR1 and CDR2 sequences are SGHTA and FQGTGA. The CDR3 runs to 15 residues. CDR3 DNA: TGTGCCAGCAGCACAAGGACATCCCCCGGGGAGACCCAGTACTTC. Translated: CASSTRTSPGETQYF.

In this sample, this clonotype turned up a few times. The chain joins TRBV7-7 to TRBJ2-5, with TRBD2 matching 7 bases. In germline, CDR1 is SSHAT, CDR2 FNYEAQ (reference sequence). CDR3 size: 17 residues. J lost 2 bases, V lost 0 bases, and 9 bases had no gene match. The chain's CDR3 is CASSLAHSSGKQETQYF. CDR3 nucleotides: TGTGCCAGCAGCTTAGCGCATTCTAGCGGAAAACAAGAGACCCAGTACTTC. Filled out from reference TRBV7-7 and TRBJ2-5, the complete variable domain reads GAGVSQSPRYKVTKRGQDVTLRCDPISSHATLYWYQQALGQGPEFLTYFNYEAQPDKSGLPSDRFSAERPEGSISTLTIQRTEQRDSAMYRCASSLAHSSGKQETQYFGPGTRLLVL.